The sample holds a few counts of the clone carrying this T cell receptor beta chain. What it recognizes is unknown. This CDR3 spans 16 amino acids. This PCR relied on a set of 60 Vbeta primers and 13 Jbeta primers. Per the original data handling: About 11 million of some 80 million unique TCR beta chains were shared, per a later count. The repertoire was sequenced with immunoSEQ multiplex PCR; TCRdb's copy has only in-frame clones and lacks some. V, J and clone size were drawn from that table, and D and trimming were deduced from the DNA. The sample contains around 190,000 clones, around 82% of which appear only once. The source of the sample is a study of cytomegalovirus exposure and HLA in healthy donors. Whole-study results and caveats: In a later analysis, productive TCRs from donors in an Asian-associated ancestry cluster reportedly carried fewer N-insertions than the cohort mean. An analysis that was carried out later associated 15,000 to 20,000 TCR beta sequences with HLA alleles at 0.05 false discovery rate.

Specimen: PBMCs. The sequence derives from a man in his forties in good health and CMV-seronegative. V and J are TRBV21-1 and TRBJ2-3; no check of the table's D call, TRBD1, against the DNA was made. TRBV21-1 is flagged as a pseudogene. The CDR3 bases are TGTGCCAGCAGCAAAGAAGCACAGTGTGACGCAGATACGCAGTATTTT. This encodes CASSKEAQCDADTQYF.